Following are 26 T cell receptor beta chains from one sample sequenced in a study of T cell responses to AZD1222 COVID-19 vaccine. Generated by immunoSEQ multiplex PCR, the TCRdb table keeps only in-frame clones and is missing some. The table has around 150,000 clones, about 90% seen once. The sample here was peripheral blood, taken on day 0 of MenACWY control vaccination. These receptor sequences come from an adult in good health.

V gene TRBV25-1 combines with J gene TRBJ2-7; 10 bases line up with TRBD1. V shed 6 bases, J shed 5 bases, and the junction held 7 bases outside the gene matches. Germline V gene data show CDR1 as MGHDK and CDR2 as SYGVNS. The CDR3 has 14 amino acids. The chain's CDR3 is CASRDDRGLDEQYF. The CDR3 DNA is TGTGCCAGCAGAGATGACAGGGGGCTAGACGAGCAGTACTTC.

This sequence joins TRBV15 and TRBJ1-3, with 9 bases that match TRBD1. Germline loops: CDR1 LNHNV, CDR2 YYDKDF (reference sequence). This CDR3 region has 15 residues. The V segment lost 3 bases and the J segment 2 bases; nucleotides outside the gene matches: 2. In nucleotides, the CDR3 is TGTGCCACCAGCAGGGACAGGGGACCTGGAAACACCATATATTTT. It encodes CATSRDRGPGNTIYF.

The chain has TRBV5-1 and TRBJ2-1, with D perhaps TRBD2 (5 bases). The length of the CDR3 is 14 residues. Trimming shortened V by 3 bases and J by 8 bases, and 15 bases separated the two germline ends. The germline CDR1 and CDR2 sequences are SGHRS and YFSETQ. CDR3 sequence: CASSSLGFVDEQFF. The DNA of the CDR3 is TGCGCCAGCAGCTCACTAGGATTTGTGGATGAGCAGTTCTTC. Full variable domain (missing parts from reference TRBV5-1 and TRBJ2-1): KAGVTQTPRYLIKTRGQQVTLSCSPISGHRSVSWYQQTPGQGLQFLFEYFSETQRNKGNFPGRFSGRQFSNSRSEMNVSTLELGDSALYLCASSSLGFVDEQFFGPGTRLTVL.

The chain joins TRBV4-2 to TRBJ2-5, with 8 bases matching TRBD2. CDR3 length: 14 residues. Germline values: CDR1 LGHNA, CDR2 YNFKEQ. Trimming removed 5 bases from V and 4 bases from J; junction bases left unmatched: 6. CDR3 protein: CASSLGLAGETQYF. As DNA, the CDR3 is TGTGCCAGCAGCTTGGGGCTAGCGGGAGAGACCCAGTACTTC.

This chain links TRBV15 with TRBJ2-7, with D uncertain. Germline CDR1 is LNHNV and CDR2 is YYDKDF (reference sequence). This CDR3 has 13 residues. Trimming took 5 bases from V and 0 from J, leaving 8 bases between them. CDR3 protein: CATSFQDSYEQYF. The DNA of the CDR3 is TGTGCCACCAGCTTTCAGGACTCCTACGAGCAGTACTTC. The full variable domain, with the rest looked up from reference TRBV15 and TRBJ2-7, is DAMVIQNPRYQVTQFGKPVTLSCSQTLNHNVMYWYQQKSSQAPKLLFHYYDKDFNNEADTPDNFQSRRPNTSFCFLDIRSPGLGDTAMYLCATSFQDSYEQYFGPGTRLTVT.

This clone was seen just once. The chain recombines TRBV5-1 with TRBJ2-2; TRBD2 agrees at 7 bases. V lost 0 bases to trimming and J lost 1 base; unmatched junction nucleotides: 6. The CDR3 totals 17 residues. Germline V gene sequence: CDR1 SGHRS, CDR2 YFSETQ. CDR3 nucleotides: TGCGCCAGCAGCTTGGCGCATGGCGGGGGGAACACCGGGGAGCTGTTTTTT. Translating it yields CASSLAHGGGNTGELFF.

The chain combines TRBV28 with TRBJ1-1, with 7 positions matching TRBD1. CDR1 is MDHEN and CDR2 is SYDVKM in the germline V gene. V lost 5 bases to trimming and J lost 0 bases; unmatched junction nucleotides: 3. This CDR3 is built from 14 residues. This CDR3 is CASSDRAMNTEAFF. The CDR3 nucleotides read TGTGCCAGCAGTGACAGGGCGATGAACACTGAAGCTTTCTTT.

The chain uses TRBV27 and TRBJ1-5; D is unresolved. The CDR3 is made up of 15 amino acids. The V end was cut by 6 bases, the J end by 0 bases, with 12 bases between. The germline CDR1 and CDR2 sequences are MNHEY and SMNVEV (reference sequence). The CDR3 sequence: CASRSWTDSNQPQHF. DNA for the CDR3: TGTGCCAGCAGGAGTTGGACGGATAGCAATCAGCCCCAGCATTTT.

This clone was counted a single time. The chain employs TRBV25-1 and TRBJ2-1, with D possibly matching TRBD2 (6 bases). V lost 5 bases and J lost 4, with 12 bases in between. The germline V gene has CDR1 MGHDK and CDR2 SYGVNS. The CDR3 spans 14 residues. CDR3 region: CASSKLGGYNEQFF. The CDR3 bases are TGTGCCAGCAGTAAATTGGGGGGTTACAATGAGCAGTTCTTC. The whole variable domain, remainder taken from reference TRBV25-1 and TRBJ2-1, is EADIYQTPRYLVIGTGKKITLECSQTMGHDKMYWYQQDPGMELHLIHYSYGVNSTEKGDLSSESTVSRIRTEHFPLTLESARPSHTSQYLCASSKLGGYNEQFFGPGTRLTVL.

This clone appeared a single time. V is TRBV6-5 and J is TRBJ2-7; 9 positions match TRBD1. Germline values: CDR1 MNHEY, CDR2 SVGAGI. CDR3 length equals 15 residues. Trimming at V came to 3 bases and at J to 3 bases, leaving 6 bases not matched to a gene. This chain's CDR3 is CASSYWPGQGYEQYF. Written as DNA, the CDR3 is TGTGCCAGCAGTTATTGGCCGGGACAGGGCTACGAGCAGTACTTC.

This rearrangement joins TRBV27 to TRBJ1-2; no firm D call. The CDR3 totals 13 residues. Trimming removed 0 bases from V and 7 bases from J, with 9 bases in between. Germline CDR1 MNHEY, CDR2 SMNVEV (reference sequence). The CDR3 reads CASSLSGGSGYTF. The DNA of the CDR3 is TGTGCCAGCAGTTTATCGGGAGGCTCTGGCTACACCTTC.

This clone was observed a single time. This chain joins TRBV11-3 and TRBJ2-7; 9 bases are shared with TRBD2. This CDR3 comprises 17 residues. Germline assignment: CDR1 SGHNT and CDR2 YENEEA. V trimming: 5 bases; J trimming: 2 bases; junction bases outside the gene matches: 13. Here the CDR3 DNA reads TGTGCCAGCAGCGCTTTACTTAGCGGGAGCGGAGCCTACGAGCAGTACTTC. It is translated as CASSALLSGSGAYEQYF.

V gene TRBV27 combines with J gene TRBJ2-7, with D possibly TRBD1 on 6 matching bases. The CDR3 has 16 amino acids. The germline V gene has CDR1 MNHEY and CDR2 SMNVEV (reference sequence). V shed 6 bases and J shed 1 base, with 19 bases lying between them. The CDR3 coding sequence is TGTGCCAGCAGGGACCGGGTAGGGACACTATCCTACGAGCAGTACTTC. Its translation: CASRDRVGTLSYEQYF.

The chain employs TRBV5-5 and TRBJ1-6; maybe TRBD1 (5 bases). V lost 4 bases and J lost 9, with 11 bases in between. This CDR3 has 13 residues. Germline V gene lookup returns CDR1 SGHKS and CDR2 YYEKEE (reference sequence). The CDR3 loop is CASSTPGGSPLHF. The CDR3 nucleotides read TGTGCCAGCAGCACCCCCGGGGGTTCACCCCTCCACTTT.

The rearrangement uses TRBV12-5 and TRBJ1-4; D remains ambiguous. Trimming shortened V by 7 bases and J by 11 bases, and 2 bases separated the two germline ends. CDR1 and CDR2 from the germline V gene are LGHNT and FRNRAP. The CDR3 runs 8 residues. The CDR3, as DNA: TGTGCTAGTGCGAAACTGTTTTTT. This sequence encodes CASAKLFF. The variable domain in full, with the rest retrieved from reference TRBV12-5 and TRBJ1-4, is DARVTQTPRHKVTEMGQEVTMRCQPILGHNTVFWYRQTMMQGLELLAYFRNRAPLDDSGMPKDRFSAEMPDATLATLKIQPSEPRDSAVYFCASAKLFFGSGTQLSVL.

The CDR3 sequence is CASSQDLSGYQPQHF. The CDR3 DNA reads as TGCGCCAGCAGCCAAGATCTATCCGGTTATCAGCCCCAGCATTTT. The chain is built from TRBV4-3 and TRBJ1-5; D is unclear. The CDR3 runs 15 residues. V shed 0 bases and J shed 5 bases, with 11 bases lying between them. Germline values: CDR1 LGHNA, CDR2 YSLEER.

The chain uses TRBV7-2 and TRBJ2-7; D possibly corresponds to TRBD1 (7 bases). The CDR3 loop spans 16 amino acids. Trimming took 4 bases from V and 3 from J, leaving 19 bases between them. The germline gives CDR1 SGHTA, CDR2 FQGNSA. The CDR3 DNA reads TGTGCCAGCAGCTCGACAATGACTCAGGGGGGCTACGAGCAGTACTTC. This translates into CASSSTMTQGGYEQYF.

The rearrangement links TRBV4-2 to TRBJ2-7; D is unresolved. CDR3 length: 15 amino acids. V was shortened by 4 bases and J by 3 bases, with 16 bases between the two germline ends. Germline V gives CDR1 LGHNA, CDR2 YNFKEQ. The CDR3 reads CASSLRATPLYEQYF. The CDR3 DNA reads as TGTGCCAGCAGCCTCCGGGCCACCCCCCTCTACGAGCAGTACTTC.

Only one count was recorded for this clone. This chain connects TRBV13 to TRBJ2-7; TRBD1 matches at 10 bases. There are 18 residues in the CDR3. Trimming took 7 bases from V and 1 from J; bases not matched to a gene: 16. Germline assignment: CDR1 PRHDT and CDR2 FYEKMQ (reference sequence). DNA for the CDR3: TGTGCCAGCACCTCTGACAGGGGGCTGGCGGGAGGATCCTACGAGCAGTACTTC. Translated: CASTSDRGLAGGSYEQYF.

V is TRBV7-6 and J is TRBJ2-5; 7 bases are shared with TRBD1. V dropped 2 bases and J dropped 2; count of bases not matched to a gene: 8. The germline CDR1 and CDR2 sequences are SGHVS and FNYEAQ. The CDR3 is 16 residues long. CDR3 nucleotides: TGTGCCAGCAGCTTACAGGGGGTTAAGGGACAAGAGACCCAGTACTTC. Translation gives CASSLQGVKGQETQYF. Together with reference TRBV7-6 and TRBJ2-5, the CDR3 gives the full variable domain: GAGVSQSPRYKVTKRGQDVALRCDPISGHVSLYWYRQALGQGPEFLTYFNYEAQQDKSGLPNDRFSAERPEGSISTLTIQRTEQRDSAMYRCASSLQGVKGQETQYFGPGTRLLVL.

The chain links TRBV11-1 to TRBJ1-6; no firm D call. The V end was cut by 4 bases, the J end by 9 bases, with 13 bases between. Germline V gives CDR1 SGHAT, CDR2 FQDESV (reference sequence). This CDR3 spans 14 amino acids. The CDR3 is CASSSGILGSPLHF. DNA for the CDR3: TGTGCCAGCAGCTCCGGAATCCTAGGTTCACCCCTCCACTTT.

This clone occurred a few times. This chain connects TRBV9 to TRBJ1-3; TRBD1 agrees at 11 bases. Germline CDR1 SGDLS, CDR2 YYNGEE. The V segment lost 2 bases and the J segment 4 bases; nucleotides outside the gene matches: 8. CDR3 length equals 17 residues. The chain's CDR3 is CASSVSGTGGTGNTIYF. CDR3 in DNA: TGTGCCAGCAGCGTTTCAGGGACAGGGGGTACAGGAAACACCATATATTTT.

This chain connects TRBV28 to TRBJ1-1; TRBD1 matches at 7 bases. The ends lost 5 bases at V and 1 base at J; junction bases unmatched: 10. The CDR3 is made up of 16 amino acids. The germline V gene has CDR1 MDHEN and CDR2 SYDVKM. The CDR3 sequence is CASSTDYRGWNTEAFF. CDR3 bases: TGTGCCAGCAGTACGGACTACAGGGGATGGAACACTGAAGCTTTCTTT.

The chain is built from TRBV7-2 and TRBJ1-3, with unresolved D. V gave up 5 bases and J gave up 1 base, with 9 bases separating them. Germline V gene data show CDR1 as SGHTA and CDR2 as FQGNSA. The CDR3 sequence is 14 residues long. CDR3 in DNA: TGTGCCAGCAGCGCCGCAATGTCTGGAAACACCATATATTTT. Translating gives CASSAAMSGNTIYF.

In this sample, this clone turned up once. This chain uses TRBV4-2 with TRBJ2-1; TRBD2 aligns across 8 bases. This CDR3 is 17 amino acids long. Per the germline V gene, CDR1 is LGHNA and CDR2 is YNFKEQ. Germline trimming cut 0 bases from V and 7 bases from J; bases unmatched to any gene: 11. CDR3 loop: CASSQEEVASGFNEQFF. Here the CDR3 DNA reads TGTGCCAGCAGCCAAGAGGAGGTAGCTAGCGGGTTTAATGAGCAGTTCTTC.

The J gene is TRBJ1-1, the V gene TRBV27; D uncertain. Germline CDR1 MNHEY, CDR2 SMNVEV (reference sequence). The CDR3 length is 14 residues. V shed 2 bases and J shed 0 bases, with 7 bases lying between them. This CDR3 is CASSLRGMNTEAFF. The CDR3 DNA reads as TGTGCCAGCAGTTTACGAGGGATGAACACTGAAGCTTTCTTT.